This TCR beta chain is from a study of regulatory T cells in long-lasting Graves disease. Sequencing libraries for TCR beta were prepared with iRepertoire HTBI primers and Arm-PCR of CDR3 regions. TCRdb analysed the multiplex PCR reads with MiXCR anew, one entry per CDR3 protein. Among 350,000 to 550,000 distinct CDR3 sequences listed, about 17% were seen once. This clonotype was seen at least ten times. Germline CDR1 reads SGHKS; CDR2 reads YYEKEE (reference sequence). Trimming took 1 base from V and 4 from J, leaving 14 bases between them. This CDR3 has 15 residues. Time point given: newly diagnosed GD, antithyroid drugs for less than 3 months. The TCR library was made from RNA extracted from PBMCs. These data were likewise used in another study, on T cells in Graves' hyperthyroidism and ophthalmopathy.

This rearrangement joins TRBV5-5 to TRBJ1-2; a possible D gene is TRBD1 (6 bases). This receptor was identified in a woman aged 18-29 years with Graves disease. Specimen: peripheral blood mononuclear cells (PBMCs), collected at new diagnosis, from a patient treated with antithyroid drugs. Here the CDR3 DNA reads TGTGCCAGCAGCTTGAACAGGGAGGCTCTCTATGGCTACACCTTC. This encodes CASSLNREALYGYTF.